This paragraph covers one TCR beta chain sequence. This specimen comes from a study of blood T cell repertoires in COVID-19. The assay was immunoSEQ multiplex PCR, and TCRdb's table has in-frame clones only and misses some. Here the sample spans 200,000 to 250,000 clones, 80% being singletons. Trimming took off 3 bases at V and 3 bases at J, with 3 bases between the two ends. This CDR3 has 11 residues. Per germline, CDR1 MGHDK and CDR2 SYGVNS. The receptor's source is a man aged 25-45 years with acute COVID-19. V is TRBV25-1 and J is TRBJ2-7; the D is unclear. The specimen sequenced was PBMCs or T cells enriched from blood (not recorded which). The CDR3: CASSDLYEQYF. The CDR3 DNA follows: TGTGCCAGCAGTGACCTCTACGAGCAGTACTTC.